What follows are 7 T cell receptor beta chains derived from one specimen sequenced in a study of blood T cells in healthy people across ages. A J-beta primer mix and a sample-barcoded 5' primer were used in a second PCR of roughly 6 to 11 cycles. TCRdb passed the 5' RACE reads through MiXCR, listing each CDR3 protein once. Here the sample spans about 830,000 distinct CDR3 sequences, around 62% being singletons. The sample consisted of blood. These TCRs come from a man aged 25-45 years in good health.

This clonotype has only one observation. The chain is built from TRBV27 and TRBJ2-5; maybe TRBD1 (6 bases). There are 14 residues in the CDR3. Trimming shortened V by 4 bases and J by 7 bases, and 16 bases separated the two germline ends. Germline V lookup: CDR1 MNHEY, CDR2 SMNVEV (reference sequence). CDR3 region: CASSSTGQTGTQYF. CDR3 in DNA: TGTGCCAGCAGTTCCACGGGACAAACAGGGACCCAGTACTTC.

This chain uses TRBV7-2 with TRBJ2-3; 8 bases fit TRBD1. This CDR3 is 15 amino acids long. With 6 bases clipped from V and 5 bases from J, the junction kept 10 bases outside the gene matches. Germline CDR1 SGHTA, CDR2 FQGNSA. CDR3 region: CASSWGQEEGDTQYF. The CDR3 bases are TGTGCCAGCAGTTGGGGACAGGAGGAAGGAGATACGCAGTATTTT.

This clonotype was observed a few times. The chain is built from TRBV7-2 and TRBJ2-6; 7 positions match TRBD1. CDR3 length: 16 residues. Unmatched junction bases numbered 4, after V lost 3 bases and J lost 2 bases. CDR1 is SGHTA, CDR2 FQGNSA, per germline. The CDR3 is CASSFLTGTGANVLTF. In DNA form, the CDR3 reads TGTGCCAGCAGCTTCCTGACAGGGACTGGGGCCAACGTCCTGACTTTC.

This CDR3 reads CASSRGRDRATNEKLFF. CDR3 DNA: TGTGCCAGCAGCCGAGGAAGGGACCGTGCAACTAATGAAAAACTGTTTTTT. The chain couples TRBV7-9 to TRBJ1-4; D possibly corresponds to TRBD1 (5 bases). This CDR3 spans 17 amino acids. Trimming removed 5 bases from V and 0 bases from J, with 16 bases in between. Looked up from germline, CDR1 is SEHNR and CDR2 is FQNEAQ (reference sequence).

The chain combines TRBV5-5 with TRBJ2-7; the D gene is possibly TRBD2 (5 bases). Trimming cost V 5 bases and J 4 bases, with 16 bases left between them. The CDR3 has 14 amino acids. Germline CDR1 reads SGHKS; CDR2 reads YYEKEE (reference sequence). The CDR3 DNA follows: TGTGCCAGCAGTCACCGGGATCCCGGGTACGAGCAGTACTTC. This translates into CASSHRDPGYEQYF.

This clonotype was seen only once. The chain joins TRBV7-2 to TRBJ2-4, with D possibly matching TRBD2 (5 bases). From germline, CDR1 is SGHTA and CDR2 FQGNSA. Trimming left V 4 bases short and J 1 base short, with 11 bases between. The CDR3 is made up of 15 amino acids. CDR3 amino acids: CASSSDGDAKNIQYF. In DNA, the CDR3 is TGTGCCAGCAGCTCCGACGGGGATGCCAAAAACATTCAGTACTTC.

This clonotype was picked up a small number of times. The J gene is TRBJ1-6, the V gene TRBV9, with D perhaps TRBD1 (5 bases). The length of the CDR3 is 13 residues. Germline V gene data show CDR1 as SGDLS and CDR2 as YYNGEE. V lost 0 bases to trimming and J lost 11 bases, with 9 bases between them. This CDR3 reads CASSVEGVAPLHF. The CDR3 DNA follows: TGTGCCAGCAGCGTAGAAGGGGTTGCACCCCTCCACTTT. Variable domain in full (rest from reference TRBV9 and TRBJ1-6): DSGVTQTPKHLITATGQRVTLRCSPRSGDLSVYWYQQSLDQGLQFLIQYYNGEERAKGNILERFSAQQFPDLHSELNLSSLELGDSALYFCASSVEGVAPLHFGNGTRLTVT.